This paragraph covers one TCR beta chain sequence. The data were taken from a study of control samples from healthy donors and cancer patients. Produced via immunoSEQ multiplex PCR; TCRdb's table is partial and in-frame only. The sample records some 99,000 clones, 90% being singletons. With 4 bases clipped from V and 4 bases from J, the junction kept 16 bases outside the gene matches. The CDR3 is 17 amino acids. The germline gives CDR1 SGHRS, CDR2 YFSETQ. The J gene is TRBJ1-2, the V gene TRBV5-1; the match to TRBD1 covers 7 bases. The sequenced sample consisted of blood. This receptor was identified in a human donor in good health. The donor label of this sample is uncertain. The CDR3 region has the DNA TGCGCCAGCAGCATCGCTTCGGGCGACAGGGTAGCCTATGGCTACACCTTC. It yields the protein CASSIASGDRVAYGYTF.